Each of the 29 T cell receptor beta chains below was sequenced from the same sample in a study of cytomegalovirus exposure and HLA in healthy donors. PCR primers comprised 60 Vbeta and 13 Jbeta primers. The protocol was immunoSEQ multiplex PCR, while the TCRdb copy is restricted to in-frame clones and leaves out a portion. The data hold 150,000 to 200,000 clones, with 75% to 80% observed a single time. The sample comprised PBMCs. These receptors were taken from a woman aged 30 to 39 in good health and CMV-seropositive.

As for this clone: Other DNA sequences in the sample encode the same CDR3. This rearrangement joins TRBV27 to TRBJ2-1; 7 bases fit TRBD2. The length of the CDR3 is 14 residues. V lost 3 bases, J lost 3 bases, and 2 bases stayed unmatched. The germline gives CDR1 MNHEY, CDR2 SMNVEV (reference sequence). CDR3 in DNA: TGTGCCAGCAGTTTTGGCGGGGGCTACAATGAGCAGTTCTTC. Translating gives CASSFGGGYNEQFF.

The V call is TRBV28, the J call TRBJ1-5; a weak D match, TRBD1 (5 bases). The CDR3 covers 15 residues. The germline gives CDR1 MDHEN, CDR2 SYDVKM. Trimming removed 3 bases from V and 2 bases from J, with 11 bases in between. The CDR3 DNA reads as TGTGCCAGCAGTTTTCTCGGAGGGGGCAATCAGCCCCAGCATTTT. This codes for CASSFLGGGNQPQHF.

The gene calls are TRBV10-3 and TRBJ2-1; TRBD2 matches at 9 bases. Germline V gene lookup returns CDR1 ENHRY and CDR2 SYGVKD. Trimming cost V 10 bases and J 3 bases; bases outside gene matches: 4. The CDR3 has 13 residues. CDR3 region: CATWTSDYNEQFF. CDR3 in DNA: TGTGCCACCTGGACTAGCGACTACAATGAGCAGTTCTTC.

This clone came up a few times. The chain couples TRBV18 to TRBJ2-5; maybe TRBD1 (6 bases). The CDR3 covers 15 residues. V was pared by 2 bases and J by 7 bases, with 17 bases between. The V gene's germline CDR1 is KGHSH and CDR2 LQKENI. This CDR3 is CASSPASPGERTQYF. The CDR3 DNA reads as TGTGCCAGCTCACCAGCTTCGCCAGGGGAGAGGACCCAGTACTTC.

The rearrangement joins TRBV30 to TRBJ2-7, with 10 bases matching TRBD1. CDR1 and CDR2 (germline): GTSNPN, SVGIG (reference sequence). V was pared by 2 bases and J by 1 base, with 5 bases of the junction left unmatched. The CDR3 is 15 residues long. Here the CDR3 reads CAWSSRDRGSYEQYF. For the CDR3, the DNA is TGTGCCTGGAGTTCCCGGGACAGGGGATCCTACGAGCAGTACTTC. The full variable domain, completed using reference TRBV30 and TRBJ2-7, is SQTIHQWPATLVQPVGSPLSLECTVEGTSNPNLYWYRQAAGRGLQLLFYSVGIGQISSEVPQNLSASRPQDRQFILSSKKLLLSDSGFYLCAWSSRDRGSYEQYFGPGTRLTVT.

In its sample, this clone was seen a few times. This rearrangement joins TRBV14 to TRBJ1-2, with D unresolved. This CDR3 is 17 amino acids long. The V gene's germline CDR1 is SGHDN and CDR2 FVKESK. The V end lost 0 bases, the J end lost 4 bases, and 18 bases lay between the germline ends. The CDR3 is CASSQELGDLPIYGYTF. The CDR3 DNA sequence: TGTGCCAGCAGCCAAGAGTTAGGAGACCTCCCAATCTATGGCTACACCTTC.

V and J are TRBV6-1 and TRBJ1-6, with a tentative D call TRBD1 (5 bases). This CDR3 is built from 15 residues. V was pared by 8 bases and J by 10 bases, with 21 bases between. Germline values: CDR1 MNHNS, CDR2 SASEGT. CDR3 region: CASSARVGVESPLHF. CDR3 in DNA: TGTGCCAGCTCCGCCAGGGTTGGGGTTGAGTCACCCCTCCACTTT.

This chain links TRBV19 with TRBJ2-7, with D uncertain. With 5 bases removed from V and 6 bases from J, the gap between germline ends came to 17 bases. The CDR3 extends over 14 amino acids. The germline gives CDR1 LNHDA, CDR2 SQIVND (reference sequence). In DNA, the CDR3 is TGTGCCAGTAGTTCCCAGCCGGGTGTCGGCGAGCAGTACTTC. Its protein product is CASSSQPGVGEQYF.

The chain couples TRBV28 to TRBJ1-1; TRBD1 is a possible D gene (6 bases). CDR3 length equals 13 residues. The germline gives CDR1 MDHEN, CDR2 SYDVKM. Trimming removed 5 bases at V and 4 bases at J, with 11 bases between. CDR3 in DNA: TGTGCCAGCAGTCTTGGGGGCATCACTGAAGCTTTCTTT. This gives the protein CASSLGGITEAFF.

In its sample, this clone was seen a few times. J is TRBJ1-2 and V is TRBV18; the D gene is possibly TRBD1 (5 bases). The V end lost 0 bases, the J end lost 8 bases, and 16 bases lay between the germline ends. The germline gives CDR1 KGHSH, CDR2 LQKENI. The CDR3 has 15 residues. As DNA, the CDR3 is TGTGCCAGCTCACCACCGAATGCGGGGCTGGGAGGCTACACCTTC. Protein: CASSPPNAGLGGYTF.

This chain connects TRBV9 to TRBJ1-4; TRBD1 matches at 12 bases. The germline V gene has CDR1 SGDLS and CDR2 YYNGEE. The CDR3 extends over 15 amino acids. V gave up 2 bases and J gave up 7 bases; unmatched junction bases: 3. The CDR3 DNA reads as TGTGCCAGCAGCGTGGGACAGGGGGCGGGTGAAAAACTGTTTTTT. It codes for CASSVGQGAGEKLFF.

A word on this clone: The junction and the germline gene differ at one end; a read error may be behind it. This sequence joins TRBV7-9 and TRBJ2-7; D might be TRBD1 (6 bases). The CDR3 spans 12 residues. The germline V gene has CDR1 SEHNR and CDR2 FQNEAQ (reference sequence). The CDR3 sequence: CSSSFTGFEQYF. The CDR3 DNA follows: TGTTCCAGCAGCTTCACAGGGTTCGAGCAGTACTTC. Full variable domain (missing parts from reference TRBV7-9 and TRBJ2-7): DTGVSQNPRHKITKRGQNVTFRCDPISEHNRLYWYRQTLGQGPEFLTYFQNEAQLEKSRLLSDRFSAERPKGSFSTLEIQRTEQGDSAMYLCSSSFTGFEQYFGPGTRLTVT.

V usage is TRBV6-6 and J usage is TRBJ2-7, with 9 bases aligning to TRBD1. CDR1 is MNHNY, CDR2 SVGAGI, per germline (reference sequence). This CDR3 region has 16 residues. V lost 0 bases, J lost 0 bases, and 3 bases stayed unmatched. This chain's CDR3 is CASSYSSTGGSYEQYF. The CDR3 bases are TGTGCCAGCAGTTACTCATCGACAGGGGGCTCCTACGAGCAGTACTTC.

The sample holds one count of this clone. This chain uses TRBV4-3 with TRBJ1-5, with D possibly being TRBD1 (5 bases). CDR3 size: 17 residues. The ends were cut back, 0 bases at V and 6 bases at J, with 18 bases in the middle. Per germline, CDR1 LGHNA and CDR2 YSLEER. CDR3 nucleotide sequence: TGCGCCAGCAGCCAAGATTTGGGGCAGGGAAGTACTCAGCCCCAGCATTTT. Its protein product is CASSQDLGQGSTQPQHF.

This rearrangement joins TRBV5-1 to TRBJ1-4; 8 bases align to TRBD1. The V gene end was trimmed by 7 bases and the J gene end by 4 bases; junction bases not matched to a gene: 6. CDR3 length: 14 amino acids. Germline lookup yields CDR1 SGHRS and CDR2 YFSETQ. As DNA, the CDR3 is TGCGCCAGCTCTCGGGACAGGCTTAATGAAAAACTGTTTTTT. It specifies CASSRDRLNEKLFF.

The V gene is TRBV28, the J gene TRBJ1-3; D gene uncertain. Germline-derived CDR1 and CDR2 are MDHEN and SYDVKM. The V and J ends lost 3 bases and 0 bases respectively, with 9 bases between them. This CDR3 contains 15 residues. Here the CDR3 DNA reads TGTGCCAGCAGTTTCACGGGGTTCTCTGGAAACACCATATATTTT. It codes for CASSFTGFSGNTIYF. The full variable domain, with the rest looked up from reference TRBV28 and TRBJ1-3, is DVKVTQSSRYLVKRTGEKVFLECVQDMDHENMFWYRQDPGLGLRLIYFSYDVKMKEKGDIPEGYSVSREKKERFSLILESASTNQTSMYLCASSFTGFSGNTIYFGEGSWLTVV.

The chain combines TRBV27 with TRBJ1-5; D unclear. The CDR3 is made up of 12 amino acids. Germline V CDR1 and CDR2: MNHEY, SMNVEV (reference sequence). V was pared by 5 bases and J by 3 bases, with 5 bases between. The CDR3 sequence is CASSPFNQPQHF. In DNA, the CDR3 is TGTGCCAGCAGTCCCTTCAATCAGCCCCAGCATTTT.

V and J are TRBV5-1 and TRBJ2-2, with 8 nucleotides matching TRBD1. Germline-derived CDR1 and CDR2 are SGHRS and YFSETQ. After removal of 4 bases from V and 1 base from J, the junction contained 3 bases not matched to a gene. CDR3 length: 15 amino acids. CDR3 nucleotide sequence: TGCGCCAGCAGCCCACAGGGGGGGAACACCGGGGAGCTGTTTTTT. The encoded protein is CASSPQGGNTGELFF.

A few counts support this clone. This chain links TRBV28 with TRBJ1-2; maybe TRBD1 (5 bases). The V end was cut by 3 bases, the J end by 5 bases, with 16 bases between. The CDR3 spans 15 residues. Per germline, CDR1 MDHEN and CDR2 SYDVKM. This CDR3 is CASSLPDRGGYGYTF. CDR3 sequence (DNA): TGTGCCAGCAGTTTGCCTGATCGGGGGGGATATGGCTACACCTTC.

This rearrangement joins TRBV27 to TRBJ1-5; 7 bases are shared with TRBD1. CDR1 is MNHEY, CDR2 SMNVEV, per germline (reference sequence). Losses at the gene ends were 5 bases for V and 4 bases for J; bases not matched to a gene: 5. This CDR3 region has 14 residues. CDR3 nucleotide sequence: TGTGCCAGCAGTACAGGGGAAAATAATCAGCCCCAGCATTTT. Protein product: CASSTGENNQPQHF.

DNA for the CDR3: TGTGCCAGCAGCCTCCCGGACAGGGGAAGCACTGAAGCTTTCTTT. Translating gives CASSLPDRGSTEAFF. The chain combines TRBV11-1 with TRBJ1-1; 9 positions match TRBD1. This CDR3 comprises 15 residues. Germline-derived CDR1 and CDR2 are SGHAT and FQDESV (reference sequence). V trimming: 5 bases; J trimming: 4 bases; junction bases outside the gene matches: 8.

The chain joins TRBV29-1 to TRBJ1-2; 7 nucleotides agree with TRBD1. The CDR3 runs 12 residues. Per germline, CDR1 SQVTM and CDR2 ANQGSEA. Unmatched junction bases numbered 6, after V lost 3 bases and J lost 8 bases. CDR3 nucleotide sequence: TGCAGCGTTGACACAGGGGACGTCGGCTACACCTTC. This codes for CSVDTGDVGYTF.

The J gene is TRBJ1-2, the V gene TRBV5-1, with D possibly matching TRBD1 (5 bases). The ends were cut back, 5 bases at V and 2 bases at J, with 13 bases in the middle. The CDR3 is made up of 14 amino acids. The germline gives CDR1 SGHRS, CDR2 YFSETQ. CDR3 in amino acids: CASSSSGGNYGYTF. The DNA for the CDR3 is TGCGCCAGCAGTAGTTCCGGGGGAAACTATGGCTACACCTTC.

CDR3 protein: CASSLSDTEAFF. CDR3 bases: TGTGCCAGCAGCTTGAGTGACACTGAAGCTTTCTTT. The V call is TRBV7-9, the J call TRBJ1-1; D call uncertain. The V end was cut by 3 bases, the J end by 3 bases, with 5 bases between. The CDR3 totals 12 residues. Germline V gene sequence: CDR1 SEHNR, CDR2 FQNEAQ (reference sequence).

The CDR3 region is CASSQDEEKTEAFF. In nucleotides, the CDR3 is TGCGCCAGCAGCCAAGACGAAGAGAAAACTGAAGCTTTCTTT. The chain recombines TRBV4-1 with TRBJ1-1; D remains ambiguous. V was shortened by 0 bases and J by 5 bases, with 10 bases between the two germline ends. Germline V gene sequence: CDR1 MGHRA, CDR2 YSYEKL. CDR3 size: 14 residues.

This clone was detected a few times. The gene calls are TRBV7-3 and TRBJ1-1; D perhaps matches TRBD1 (6 bases). Deletions cut 1 base from V and 1 base from J, with 7 bases between. CDR3 length equals 14 residues. Germline assignment: CDR1 SGHTA and CDR2 FQGTGA. This CDR3 is CASSLNRENTEAFF. The CDR3 nucleotides are TGTGCCAGCAGCTTAAACAGGGAGAACACTGAAGCTTTCTTT.

The chain employs TRBV6-6 and TRBJ2-1; 8 bases agree with TRBD1. Looked up from germline, CDR1 is MNHNY and CDR2 is SVGAGI (reference sequence). The CDR3 contains 15 residues. After removal of 5 bases from V and 8 bases from J, the junction contained 11 bases not matched to a gene. CDR3 protein: CASSITGQEWDEQFF. In DNA form, the CDR3 reads TGTGCCAGCAGTATCACGGGACAGGAATGGGATGAGCAGTTCTTC.

The J gene is TRBJ1-1, the V gene TRBV5-1, with 7 positions matching TRBD1. Germline V gene lookup returns CDR1 SGHRS and CDR2 YFSETQ. V trimming: 3 bases; J trimming: 3 bases; junction bases outside the gene matches: 5. This CDR3 is 14 amino acids long. The CDR3 sequence: CASSSDREDTEAFF. The CDR3 nucleotides are TGCGCCAGCAGCTCAGACAGGGAGGACACTGAAGCTTTCTTT.

The chain links TRBV28 to TRBJ2-5, with 10 bases that match TRBD2. Looked up from germline, CDR1 is MDHEN and CDR2 is SYDVKM. V lost 7 bases and J lost 0; bases outside the gene matches: 8. This CDR3 is 16 amino acids long. As DNA, the CDR3 is TGTGCCAGCACCCCTATAGCGGGAGGATACCAAGAGACCCAGTACTTC. Protein: CASTPIAGGYQETQYF.